Listed below are T cell receptor beta chains from one sample, sequenced in a study of blood T cell repertoires in COVID-19. The assay was immunoSEQ multiplex PCR, and TCRdb's table has in-frame clones only and misses some. The table lists 130,000 or so clones, around 83% of them singletons. The sequenced sample consisted of peripheral blood. Receptor source: a woman aged 80 or over with acute or convalescent COVID-19. The CDR3 runs from the conserved cysteine through the conserved F or W. The D gene is left open where the match is weak. Clone size is given for some rows only: seen once, a few or many times, or a class if the clone is expanded.

v_call	clone_size	j_call	d_call	cdr3_aa	cdr3_nt
TRBV18	.	TRBJ1-3	.	CASSPGSSGNTIYF	TGTGCCAGCTCACCAGGGAGCTCTGGAAACACCATATATTTT
TRBV6-5	.	TRBJ1-2	TRBD1	CASSRPGTVPGYTF	TGTGCCAGCAGCCGCCCAGGGACAGTTCCTGGCTACACCTTC
TRBV6-6	few	TRBJ2-2	.	CASINLIGGNTGELFF	TGTGCCAGCATAAATTTGATCGGGGGAAACACCGGGGAGCTGTTTTTT
TRBV19	few	TRBJ1-3	.	CASSDGGAGNTIYF	TGTGCCAGTAGTGACGGGGGTGCTGGAAACACCATATATTTT
TRBV24-1	.	TRBJ2-1	TRBD2	CATSDSGTSGGAFNEQFF	TGTGCCACCAGTGATTCCGGGACTAGCGGGGGGGCCTTCAATGAGCAGTTCTTC
TRBV4-1	.	TRBJ1-5	.	CASSQGPLRGGHQPQHF	TGCGCCAGCAGCCAAGGACCCCTCCGGGGAGGACATCAGCCCCAGCATTTT
TRBV10-1	.	TRBJ2-1	TRBD2	CASSSSGVYNEQFF	TGCGCCAGCAGCTCTAGCGGGGTCTACAATGAGCAGTTCTTC
TRBV11-2	.	TRBJ1-2	.	CASSFARNYGYTF	TGTGCCAGCAGCTTCGCCCGGAACTATGGCTACACCTTC
TRBV7-2	.	TRBJ1-2	.	CASSSGAYYGYTF	TGTGCCAGCAGCTCAGGGGCTTACTATGGCTACACCTTC
TRBV4-3	.	TRBJ2-7	TRBD1	CASSQGGYRGIEEQYF	TGCGCCAGCAGCCAGGGTGGATACAGGGGGATTGAAGAGCAGTACTTC
TRBV7-6	.	TRBJ1-2	TRBD1	CASSLSPGQGSGYTF	TGTGCCAGCAGCTTATCCCCGGGACAGGGGAGTGGCTACACCTTC
TRBV6-5	.	TRBJ1-2	.	CASRTQEPANYGYTF	TGTGCCAGCAGAACACAAGAACCAGCTAACTATGGCTACACCTTC
TRBV7-2	once	TRBJ1-2	.	CASSLNARESYGYTF	TGTGCCAGCAGCTTAAACGCCAGGGAATCCTATGGCTACACCTTC
TRBV25-1	.	TRBJ1-6	.	CASSGTGSSYNSPLHF	TGTGCCAGCAGTGGTACAGGGAGCTCCTATAATTCACCCCTCCACTTT
TRBV6-5	.	TRBJ1-2	.	CASSPDLGSGGYTF	TGTGCCAGCAGCCCGGACTTAGGAAGCGGCGGCTACACCTTC
TRBV5-6	.	TRBJ1-1	.	CASGQTNEAFF	TGTGCCAGCGGCCAAACGAATGAAGCTTTCTTT
TRBV5-1	.	TRBJ2-5	TRBD2	CASSETSGVGETQYF	TGCGCCAGCAGCGAGACTAGCGGGGTTGGGGAGACCCAGTACTTC
TRBV7-3	.	TRBJ2-3	TRBD1	CANSFSDRVGGDTQYF	TGTGCCAACAGCTTCTCGGACAGGGTCGGGGGAGATACGCAGTATTTT
TRBV23-1	few	TRBJ1-1	.	CASSHQQGSRTNTEAFF	TGCGCCAGCAGTCATCAACAGGGAAGTCGAACAAACACTGAAGCTTTCTTT
TRBV11-2	.	TRBJ2-1	.	CASSWGPDNEQFF	TGTGCCAGCAGCTGGGGCCCTGACAATGAGCAGTTCTTC
TRBV11-2	.	TRBJ2-3	.	CASSLGLATDTQYF	TGTGCCAGCAGCTTAGGCCTAGCGACAGATACGCAGTATTTT
TRBV5-1	.	TRBJ1-2	TRBD1	CASSNGQGNYGYTF	TGCGCCAGCAGCAATGGACAGGGGAACTATGGCTACACCTTC
TRBV19	.	TRBJ1-2	TRBD1	CASTDRSYGYTF	TGTGCCAGTACGGACAGGAGCTATGGCTACACCTTC
TRBV6-2/TRBV6-3	.	TRBJ1-4	TRBD1	CASSHLTRTGREKLFF	TGTGCCAGCAGTCACCTTACAAGGACAGGGCGCGAAAAACTGTTTTTT
TRBV15	.	TRBJ2-1	TRBD2	CATTSGGQREQFF	TGTGCCACAACTAGCGGGGGGCAGAGAGAGCAGTTCTTC
TRBV11-3	.	TRBJ2-2	TRBD2	CASSKTSGPGGELFF	TGTGCCAGCAGCAAGACTAGCGGCCCGGGGGGGGAGCTGTTTTTT
TRBV4-2	once	TRBJ1-5	TRBD1	CASSQGGRGEGGQPQHF	TGTGCCAGCAGCCAAGGAGGCAGGGGGGAAGGGGGTCAACCCCAGCATTTT
TRBV19	.	TRBJ1-5	.	CASSPNRGSSNQPQHF	TGTGCCAGTAGTCCTAATCGAGGTAGTAGCAATCAGCCCCAGCATTTT
TRBV12-3/TRBV12-4	.	TRBJ2-7	.	CASRQGFYEQYF	TGTGCCAGCAGACAGGGTTTCTACGAGCAGTACTTC
TRBV3-1/TRBV3-2	.	TRBJ1-6	.	CASSRTVNSPLHF	TGTGCCAGCAGCCGGACAGTTAATTCACCCCTCCACTTT
TRBV5-1	.	TRBJ2-7	.	CASCNAGSYEQYF	TGCGCCAGCTGTAACGCAGGGTCCTACGAGCAGTACTTC
TRBV2	few	TRBJ2-2	.	CASKFTNTGELFF	TGTGCCAGCAAGTTCACTAACACCGGGGAGCTGTTTTTT
TRBV6-5	.	TRBJ1-2	.	CASLAAANYGYTF	TGTGCCAGCCTAGCGGCTGCTAACTATGGCTACACCTTC
TRBV7-3	.	TRBJ2-1	TRBD2	CASSAASGAYNEQFF	TGTGCCAGCAGCGCGGCTAGCGGGGCATACAATGAGCAGTTCTTC
TRBV12-3/TRBV12-4	.	TRBJ1-1	TRBD1	CASRDRVSEAFF	TGTGCCAGCCGGGACAGGGTCTCTGAAGCTTTCTTT
TRBV7-9	.	TRBJ2-1	.	CASSLTIAIGSSYNEQFF	TGTGCCAGCAGCTTAACAATCGCTATAGGGAGCTCCTACAATGAGCAGTTCTTC
TRBV25-1	.	TRBJ1-2	.	CASSDRTAYYGYTF	TGTGCCAGCAGTGATCGGACAGCTTACTATGGCTACACCTTC
TRBV5-5	.	TRBJ2-2	TRBD1	CASLKTGDTGELFF	TGTGCCAGCCTCAAGACAGGGGACACCGGGGAGCTGTTTTTT
TRBV18	.	TRBJ1-1	.	CASSPRRGAVESEAFF	TGTGCCAGCTCACCACGGAGAGGCGCGGTGGAGTCTGAAGCTTTCTTT